The rows below give T cell receptor beta chains drawn from one sample of a study of beta chain features in type 1 diabetes. Assay used: immunoSEQ multiplex PCR; TCRdb lists only in-frame clones, some missing. This table has 680,000 or so clones, under 15% appearing once. The source material was naive CD4+ T cells from blood. The receptors were sampled from a young man with type 1 diabetes. The CDR3 runs from the conserved cysteine through the conserved F or W. The order of the fields is CDR3 DNA, CDR3 protein, V gene, J gene, clone size, D gene. D genes are given only for firm matches. A row's size may be missing; if present it is once, few, many or a size class.

TGTGCCTGGAGTGTAGAGGACTTAATCATGTCGGGGGAGCAGTACTTC	CAWSVEDLIMSGEQYF	TRBV30	TRBJ2-7	few	NA
TGCGCCAGCACAGCCGAATCATACGAGCAGTACTTC	CASTAESYEQYF	TRBV5-1	TRBJ2-7	NA	NA
TGCAGTGCTAGGTCCACCTACGAGCAGTACTTC	CSARSTYEQYF	TRBV20-1	TRBJ2-7	few	NA
TGTGCCAGCAGTTCAGGGACAGGGGGCGTGGACGAGCAGTACTTC	CASSSGTGGVDEQYF	TRBV28	TRBJ2-7	NA	TRBD1
TGCGCCAGCAGCCAAGGGGGGGGACAGGCTAATGAAAAACTGTTTTTT	CASSQGGGQANEKLFF	TRBV4-1	TRBJ1-4	few	TRBD1
TGTGCCAGCAGCTTAGCACTAGGGGGCGCACCCGGCTATGGCTACACCTTC	CASSLALGGAPGYGYTF	TRBV7-9	TRBJ1-2	few	TRBD1
TGCGCCAGCAGCATTAGCATGAACACCGGGGAGCTGTTTTTT	CASSISMNTGELFF	TRBV5-1	TRBJ2-2	few	NA
TGTGCCAGCTCACCGACCGGGACACCCGCCTACAATGAGCAGTTCTTC	CASSPTGTPAYNEQFF	TRBV18	TRBJ2-1	NA	NA
TGCGCCAGCAGCCTACGGAAGGACCCCTACGAGCAGTACTTC	CASSLRKDPYEQYF	TRBV4-1	TRBJ2-7	NA	NA
TGTGCCAGCAGCCGGAGACAGGGGGGCACCGGGGAGCTGTTTTTT	CASSRRQGGTGELFF	TRBV14	TRBJ2-2	few	TRBD1
TGTGCCACCAGTCGGGTCAGGAACGGAGAGACCCAGTACTTC	CATSRVRNGETQYF	TRBV6-5	TRBJ2-5	NA	NA
TGCAGCGTTTTACCTCAGGGGCTTACTGAAGCTTTCTTT	CSVLPQGLTEAFF	TRBV29-1	TRBJ1-1	few	NA
TGCGCCAGCAGCTTGGACGGGACACGCAATCAGCCCCAGCATTTT	CASSLDGTRNQPQHF	TRBV5-1	TRBJ1-5	few	NA
TGTGCCAGCAGCCCAGGACTAGTCGGGGAGACCCAGTACTTC	CASSPGLVGETQYF	TRBV14	TRBJ2-5	few	TRBD2
TGTGCCAGCAGCTTAGAGGCTAGCTCAGATACGCAGTATTTT	CASSLEASSDTQYF	TRBV7-9	TRBJ2-3	few	NA
TGTGCCACCAGCGGGGGCTATGATCAGCCCCAGCATTTT	CATSGGYDQPQHF	TRBV15	TRBJ1-5	NA	NA
TGTGCCAGCAGCTTCGGGGCGACCATATCCCAAGAGACCCAGTACTTC	CASSFGATISQETQYF	TRBV5-4	TRBJ2-5	few	NA
TGCGCCAGCAGCCAAGAGTCGGGCAAGGCCCGGCAGCCCCAGCATTTT	CASSQESGKARQPQHF	TRBV4-1	TRBJ1-5	NA	NA
TGTGCCAGCAGCGGGAAGAGCTCCTACGAGCAGTACTTC	CASSGKSSYEQYF	TRBV28	TRBJ2-7	few	NA
TGTGCCACCAGCAGAGGCGGGAGCTCCTACAATGAGCAGTTCTTC	CATSRGGSSYNEQFF	TRBV15	TRBJ2-1	NA	TRBD2
TGTGCCAGCAGTTCCCTTGACAGGGTGTATAGCAATCAGCCCCAGCATTTT	CASSSLDRVYSNQPQHF	TRBV27	TRBJ1-5	few	TRBD1
TGTGCCAGCAAGACAACGCCTGGGGCCAACGTCCTGACTTTC	CASKTTPGANVLTF	TRBV28	TRBJ2-6	NA	NA
TGTGCTAGCAGCCCAGACAGGGCTCGCGAGCAGTACTTC	CASSPDRAREQYF	TRBV7-7	TRBJ2-7	few	TRBD1
TGTGCCAGCAGCTCGGAGGCTGGAAAACTGTTTTTT	CASSSEAGKLFF	TRBV7-9	TRBJ1-4	many	NA
TGTGCCAGCAGCTCACGGACGGGAGACACTGAAGCTTTCTTT	CASSSRTGDTEAFF	TRBV7-2	TRBJ1-1	NA	NA
TGTGCCAGCAGTGATCAGGGTTTTTCTATGGGCTACACCTTC	CASSDQGFSMGYTF	TRBV2	TRBJ1-2	NA	NA
TGTGCCAGTAGCCGACAGGGTCAAGAGACCCAGTACTTC	CASSRQGQETQYF	TRBV19	TRBJ2-5	NA	TRBD1
TGCGCCAGCAGCTTCGCGGCCCAAGAGACCCAGTACTTC	CASSFAAQETQYF	TRBV5-1	TRBJ2-5	NA	NA
TGTGCCAGCAGCTTAGGACAGAATTCACCCCTCCACTTT	CASSLGQNSPLHF	TRBV7-9	TRBJ1-6	few	NA
TGTGCCAGCAGTTGGACAGGGTATAGGACCGGGGAGCTGTTTTTT	CASSWTGYRTGELFF	TRBV6-1	TRBJ2-2	NA	TRBD1
TGCGCCAGCAGCTTGTCGCAGGGGGCACGAGAGACCCAGTACTTC	CASSLSQGARETQYF	TRBV5-1	TRBJ2-5	NA	TRBD1
TGTGCCAGCAGCCCCGGAGGGGCACCGGGGGATACGCAGTATTTT	CASSPGGAPGDTQYF	TRBV7-3	TRBJ2-3	few	NA
TGTGCCAGCAGGCCGACAGGGCCCGAAGCTTTCTTT	CASRPTGPEAFF	TRBV28	TRBJ1-1	few	TRBD1
TGTGCCACCGGACTAGCGGGCGGATACGGTGAGCAGTTCTTC	CATGLAGGYGEQFF	TRBV27	TRBJ2-1	NA	TRBD2
TGTGCCAGCAGCTTCCGGGACCGATCACCCTACGAGCAGTACTTC	CASSFRDRSPYEQYF	TRBV21-1	TRBJ2-7	few	NA
TGTGCCAGCAGTACACCGGGACAGGGGAATTCACCCCTCCACTTT	CASSTPGQGNSPLHF	TRBV28	TRBJ1-6	few	TRBD1
TGTGCCAGCAGCCTCCGCGGGGCCCCCCAAGAGACCCAGTACTTC	CASSLRGAPQETQYF	TRBV5-6	TRBJ2-5	NA	NA
TGTGCCAGCAGCACCTACGGGACAGGAATCACTGAAGCTTTCTTT	CASSTYGTGITEAFF	TRBV6-1	TRBJ1-1	NA	TRBD1
TGTGCCAGCAGTCCCCGGCGGCTAGCGGGGGTAGATACGCAGTATTTT	CASSPRRLAGVDTQYF	TRBV28	TRBJ2-3	few	TRBD2
TGTGCCAGCAGCCTAACAGGGCCGGGCGAGCAGTACTTC	CASSLTGPGEQYF	TRBV21-1	TRBJ2-7	few	NA
TGTGCCAGCAGCCAGGTATCCTACAATGAGCAGTTCTTC	CASSQVSYNEQFF	TRBV14	TRBJ2-1	few	NA
TGTGCCAGCAGTCTAGCGGGGGGACTCACAGATACGCAGTATTTT	CASSLAGGLTDTQYF	TRBV27	TRBJ2-3	few	TRBD2
TGTGCCAGCAGGACAACGACCGTTTGGGCTTTCTTT	CASRTTTVWAFF	TRBV2	TRBJ1-1	NA	NA
TGTGCCAGCAGTCCAATTCTTTTTACGGTGGGGGCCCACGAGCAGTACTTC	CASSPILFTVGAHEQYF	TRBV28	TRBJ2-7	NA	NA
TGTGCCAGCGGCGAGGAGCGGGGAATTACAGATACGCAGTATTTT	CASGEERGITDTQYF	TRBV2	TRBJ2-3	NA	TRBD2
TGTGCCAGCAAGCCACAGGTCTACAATGAGCAGTTCTTC	CASKPQVYNEQFF	TRBV19	TRBJ2-1	NA	NA
TGTGCCTGGCAGCGGGGGGGTTACAATGAGCAGTTCTTC	CAWQRGGYNEQFF	TRBV30	TRBJ2-1	NA	TRBD2
TGCGCCACGGGACAGGGCATTAACACTGAAGCTTTCTTT	CATGQGINTEAFF	TRBV5-1	TRBJ1-1	few	TRBD1
TGTGCCAGCAGCCCGCCCGGGGCGGGCGGACCTGACAATGAGCAGTTCTTC	CASSPPGAGGPDNEQFF	TRBV11-2	TRBJ2-1	NA	NA
TGTGCCAGCAGCTTGTCCCACACAGATACGCAGTATTTT	CASSLSHTDTQYF	TRBV7-6	TRBJ2-3	NA	NA
TGCAGCGTTGTACATGACACCGGGGAGCTGTTTTTT	CSVVHDTGELFF	TRBV29-1	TRBJ2-2	few	NA
TGTGCCAGCAGTCCCTTGACGGATACCTACGAGCAGTACTTC	CASSPLTDTYEQYF	TRBV27	TRBJ2-7	NA	NA
TGTGCCAGCAGCCCCTGGACAGGGGCGGGGGAGCAGTACTTC	CASSPWTGAGEQYF	TRBV14	TRBJ2-7	few	TRBD1
TGCGCCAGCAGCCCCCCGGGACTAGCGGGGTACAATGAGCAGTTCTTC	CASSPPGLAGYNEQFF	TRBV5-1	TRBJ2-1	few	TRBD2